This TCR beta chain was sequenced during a study of T cells in Graves' hyperthyroidism and ophthalmopathy. Regions amplified from RNA transcripts were the TCR beta CDR3 regions. The TCR CDR3 first-round RT-PCR relied on the HTBI primer set. TCRdb called the multiplex PCR reads again in MiXCR, with one record for every CDR3 protein. The data contain some 300,000 distinct CDR3 sequences, about an eighth of them singletons. The CDR3 has 13 residues. Germline loops: CDR1 LGHNA, CDR2 YSLEER. Trimming shortened V by 2 bases and J by 10 bases, and 14 bases separated the two germline ends. This clonotype was seen ten or more times.

The clonotype was recovered from a woman aged 25 to 39 with Graves' hyperthyroidism that later progressed to Graves' ophthalmopathy. The chain joins TRBV4-3 to TRBJ1-1; D remains ambiguous. The sequencing input was blood. The CDR3 DNA reads as TGCGCCAGCAGCCAAACTACTCGAATGGGAGCTTTCTTT. This codes for CASSQTTRMGAFF.